This is a list of T cell receptor beta chains from one sample in a study of long-term antiretroviral therapy in people with HIV. Measured with immunoSEQ multiplex PCR; TCRdb has only the in-frame clones, and not every one. The sample contains about 23,000 clones, roughly 83% of which appear only once. Sequencing was performed on unsorted PBMCs, taken roughly 4.1 years after starting antiretroviral therapy. All receptors derive from a man aged 30-40 years with HIV. Each CDR3 is given with its conserved first and last residue. The order of the fields is J gene, clone size, D gene, V gene, CDR3 DNA, CDR3 protein. The D gene is left open where the match is weak. Expanded clones are given a class, and other clones once, few, many or no size at all.

TRBJ1-1 | once | NA | TRBV7-9 | TGTGCCAGCAGCTCGAACACTGAAGCTTTCTTT | CASSSNTEAFF
TRBJ1-4 | NA | TRBD1 | TRBV19 | TGTGCCAGTAGGGCACAGGGGGCTAATGAAAAACTGTTTTTT | CASRAQGANEKLFF
TRBJ2-7 | NA | NA | TRBV28 | TGTGCCAGCAGTTCGGGAGACGAGCAGTACTTC | CASSSGDEQYF
TRBJ2-7 | NA | NA | TRBV7-2 | TGTGCCAGCAGCCACGGGACGGACGGGTCCTACGAGCAGTACTTC | CASSHGTDGSYEQYF
TRBJ1-2 | NA | NA | TRBV2 | TGTGCCAGCAGGGACGAAGTCTATGGCTACACCTTC | CASRDEVYGYTF
TRBJ2-7 | NA | NA | TRBV27 | TGTGCCAGCAGCCTGAGACCGACGAACGAGCAGTACTTC | CASSLRPTNEQYF
TRBJ2-3 | NA | NA | TRBV9 | TGTGCCAGCAGCCCTCGGGATACGCAGTATTTT | CASSPRDTQYF
TRBJ2-2 | NA | NA | TRBV5-1 | TGCGCCAGCAGCTTGGCCTCGGGACGCCATCCCGGGGAGCTGTTTTTT | CASSLASGRHPGELFF
TRBJ2-1 | NA | NA | TRBV7-2 | TGTGCCAGCAGCTTATCACGGAGCTCCTACAATGAGCAGTTCTTC | CASSLSRSSYNEQFF
TRBJ2-3 | few | NA | TRBV2 | TGTGCCAGCAGTTTCAACAGTGCGGATACGCAGTATTTT | CASSFNSADTQYF
TRBJ2-5 | NA | NA | TRBV11-2 | TGTGCCAGCAGCTTATGGGGAATAGAGACCCAGTACTTC | CASSLWGIETQYF
TRBJ2-5 | NA | TRBD2 | TRBV10-3 | TGTGCCATCGGCGGGGGGCCGGGGGAGACCCAGTACTTC | CAIGGGPGETQYF
TRBJ2-7 | few | TRBD2 | TRBV7-2 | TGTGCCAGCAGCTTCAGCGGGAGATCCTACGAGCAGTACTTC | CASSFSGRSYEQYF